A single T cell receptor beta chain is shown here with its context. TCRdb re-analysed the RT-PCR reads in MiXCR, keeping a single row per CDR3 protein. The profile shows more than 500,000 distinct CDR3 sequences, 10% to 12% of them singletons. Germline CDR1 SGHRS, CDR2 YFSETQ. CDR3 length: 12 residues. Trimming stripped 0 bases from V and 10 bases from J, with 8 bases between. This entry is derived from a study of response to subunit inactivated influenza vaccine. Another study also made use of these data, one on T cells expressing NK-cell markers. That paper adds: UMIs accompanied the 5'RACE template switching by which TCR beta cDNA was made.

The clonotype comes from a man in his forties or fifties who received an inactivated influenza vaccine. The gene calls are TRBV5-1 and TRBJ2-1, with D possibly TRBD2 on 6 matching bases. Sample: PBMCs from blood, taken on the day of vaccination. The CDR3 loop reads CASSLAGEEQFF. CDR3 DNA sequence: TGCGCCAGCAGCTTGGCGGGAGAGGAGCAGTTCTTC.